Described below is a single T cell receptor (beta chain) sequence and its context. Antigen: not known. Being one base from a much bigger clone, this may be a read error. The data stem from a study of regulatory T cells in long-lasting Graves disease. Time point in this sample: persistent/refractory GD, antithyroid drugs over 5 years with positive TRAb. The authors made the TCR library using RNA they extracted from PBMCs. EDTA tubes collected nine milliliters of peripheral blood. Whole-study findings and limits: New patients shared fewer than 1,000 public clonotypes, and persistent patients shared more, with 2,500 to 3,000.

This CDR3 has 13 amino acids. CDR1 is MNHEY and CDR2 is SMNVEV in the germline V gene (reference sequence). The TCR beta library used iRepertoire HTBI primers with Arm-PCR amplification of CDR3. TCRdb ran MiXCR on the multiplex PCR reads and lists one entry per CDR3 protein. Of more than 350,000 distinct CDR3 sequences listed, roughly 21% are singletons. The rearrangement uses TRBV27 and TRBJ2-7, with 7 bases fitting TRBD1. This sequence was found in a female donor with Graves disease. This sample comprised peripheral blood mononuclear cells (PBMCs), obtained when the disease was refractory, from a patient treated with antithyroid drugs. The DNA of the CDR3 is TGTGCCGGCAGGACTCAGGGGGACTACGAGCAGTACTTC. Residues: CAGRTQGDYEQYF.